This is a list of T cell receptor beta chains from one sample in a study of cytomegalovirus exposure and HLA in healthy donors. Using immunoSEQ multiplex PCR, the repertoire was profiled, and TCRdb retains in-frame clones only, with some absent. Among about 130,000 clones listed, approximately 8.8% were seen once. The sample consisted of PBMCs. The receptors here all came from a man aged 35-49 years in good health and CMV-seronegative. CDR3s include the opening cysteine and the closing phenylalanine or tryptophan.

cdr3_aa: CASSPGTRVTTDTQYF; v_call: TRBV5-4
cdr3_aa: CASSYDRGTNEKLFF; v_call: TRBV4-1
cdr3_aa: CASSEVRGGNTEAFF; v_call: TRBV2
cdr3_aa: CASSTGQGIREQYF; v_call: TRBV27
cdr3_aa: CASSLEGTPTYEQYF; v_call: TRBV5-1
cdr3_aa: CASSEYTAGSDTQYF; v_call: TRBV25-1
cdr3_aa: CASSDGGVEAFF; v_call: TRBV6-1
cdr3_aa: CASSDRFGISSPLHF; v_call: TRBV5-1
cdr3_aa: CASSALPGQGDFF; v_call: TRBV19
cdr3_aa: CASSSQRGLGTDTQYF; v_call: TRBV9
cdr3_aa: CASRVGAGEFTDTQYF; v_call: TRBV4-1
cdr3_aa: CASSPRDRVWETQYF; v_call: TRBV14
cdr3_aa: CASSDRPSYEQYF; v_call: TRBV6-1
cdr3_aa: CASSQEGTGVGYTF; v_call: TRBV4-1